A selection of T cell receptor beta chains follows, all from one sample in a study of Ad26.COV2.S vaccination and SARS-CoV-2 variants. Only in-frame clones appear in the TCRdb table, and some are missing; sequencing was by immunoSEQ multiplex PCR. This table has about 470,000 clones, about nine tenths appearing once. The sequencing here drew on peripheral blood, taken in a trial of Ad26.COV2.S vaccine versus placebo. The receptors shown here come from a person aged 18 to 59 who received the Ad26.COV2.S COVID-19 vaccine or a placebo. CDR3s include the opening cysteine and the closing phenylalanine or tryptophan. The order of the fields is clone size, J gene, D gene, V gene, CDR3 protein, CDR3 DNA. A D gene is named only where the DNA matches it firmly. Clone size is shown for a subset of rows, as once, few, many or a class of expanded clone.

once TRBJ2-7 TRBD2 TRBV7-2 CASSFSGPGLAGPNQQYF TGTGCCAGCAGCTTCTCCGGTCCTGGACTAGCGGGACCAAACCAGCAGTACTTC
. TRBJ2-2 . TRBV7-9 CASSRTDGNTGELFF TGTGCCAGCAGTCGGACAGACGGTAACACCGGGGAGCTGTTTTTT
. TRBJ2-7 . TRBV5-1 CASSRAGIDEQYF TGCGCCAGCAGTCGGGCAGGTATCGACGAGCAGTACTTC
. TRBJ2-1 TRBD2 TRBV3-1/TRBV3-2 CASSRTGTSGRTPQFF TGTGCCAGCAGCCGGACCGGGACTAGCGGGAGGACCCCTCAGTTCTTC
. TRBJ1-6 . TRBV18 CASSPSGQNSPLHF TGTGCCAGCTCACCATCAGGACAGAATTCACCCCTCCACTTT
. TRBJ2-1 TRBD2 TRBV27 CASQFIVGGGGGEQFF TGTGCCAGTCAGTTTATCGTCGGCGGGGGGGGCGGTGAGCAGTTCTTC
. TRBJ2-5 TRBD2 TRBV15 CATSSQASGLYQETQYF TGTGCCACCAGCTCCCAGGCTAGCGGACTCTACCAAGAGACCCAGTACTTC
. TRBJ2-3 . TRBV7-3 CASSPHGYITDTQYF TGTGCCAGCAGCCCCCACGGGTACATCACAGATACGCAGTATTTT
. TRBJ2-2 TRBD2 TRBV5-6 CASSWGSGTGELFF TGTGCCAGCAGCTGGGGTAGCGGGACCGGGGAGCTGTTTTTT
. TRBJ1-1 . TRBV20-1 CSASQYLANTEAFF TGCAGTGCCAGTCAGTACCTTGCGAACACTGAAGCTTTCTTT
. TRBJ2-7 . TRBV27 CASSLSFSGVFDEQYF TGTGCCAGCAGTTTATCCTTTTCGGGAGTTTTCGACGAGCAGTACTTC
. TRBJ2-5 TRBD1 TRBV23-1 CASSPTTGTETQYF TGCGCCAGCAGTCCAACGACAGGGACGGAGACCCAGTACTTC
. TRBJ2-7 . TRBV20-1 CSATIYYEQYF TGCAGTGCTACGATTTACTACGAGCAGTACTTC
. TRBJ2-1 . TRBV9 CASSPSRVSEQFF TGTGCCAGCAGCCCCTCCAGGGTTTCCGAGCAGTTCTTC
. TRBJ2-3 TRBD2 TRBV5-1 CASSLGGGSEDTQYF TGCGCCAGCAGCTTGGGCGGGGGGTCGGAAGATACGCAGTATTTT
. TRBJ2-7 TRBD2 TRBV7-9 CASSLVGGSSYEQYF TGTGCCAGCAGCTTAGTCGGGGGGAGCTCCTACGAGCAGTACTTC
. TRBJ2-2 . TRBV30 CAWSSTGRSGELFF TGTGCCTGGAGTTCCACAGGGAGATCCGGGGAGCTGTTTTTT
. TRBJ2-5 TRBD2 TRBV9 CASSAASGRVRETQYF TGTGCCAGCAGCGCCGCTAGCGGGAGGGTCCGAGAGACCCAGTACTTC
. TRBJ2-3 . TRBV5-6 CASSLSAGVTDTQYF TGTGCCAGCAGCTTGTCCGCGGGCGTCACAGATACGCAGTATTTT
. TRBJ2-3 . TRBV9 CASGPHVKEGTDTQYF TGTGCCAGCGGGCCTCATGTGAAGGAGGGCACAGATACGCAGTATTTT
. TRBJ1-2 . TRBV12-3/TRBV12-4 CASSSTIGSGYTF TGTGCCAGCAGTTCCACGATTGGGAGTGGCTACACCTTC
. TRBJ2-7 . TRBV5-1 CASSLAVGLRDEQYF TGCGCCAGCAGCTTGGCCGTCGGCTTGAGGGACGAGCAGTACTTC
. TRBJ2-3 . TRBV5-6 CASSLRDSRTDTQYF TGTGCCAGCAGCTTAAGGGACTCCCGCACAGATACGCAGTATTTT
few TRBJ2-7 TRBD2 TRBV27 CASSFSRLAGDYEQYF TGTGCCAGCAGTTTTTCCCGGCTAGCGGGAGACTACGAGCAGTACTTC
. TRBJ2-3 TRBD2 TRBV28 CASSLRAGGADTQYF TGTGCCAGCAGTTTGAGAGCGGGAGGGGCAGATACGCAGTATTTT
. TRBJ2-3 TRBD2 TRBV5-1 CASSPGLAGFTDTQYF TGCGCCAGCAGCCCGGGACTAGCGGGATTCACAGATACGCAGTATTTT
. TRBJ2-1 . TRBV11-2 CASSLNGLLDSYNEQFF TGTGCCAGCAGCTTAAACGGGCTGCTCGACTCCTACAATGAGCAGTTCTTC
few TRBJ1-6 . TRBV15 CATAHGTEGSPLHF TGTGCCACCGCGCATGGCACGGAGGGTTCACCCCTCCACTTT
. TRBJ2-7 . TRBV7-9 CASSLNHYEQYF TGTGCCAGCAGCTTGAACCACTACGAGCAGTACTTC
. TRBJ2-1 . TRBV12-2 CASRPPGFWHNEQFF TGTGCAAGTCGCCCCCCAGGGTTTTGGCACAATGAGCAGTTCTTC
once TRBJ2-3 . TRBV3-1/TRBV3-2 CASSNTDTQYF TGTGCCAGCAGCAACACAGATACGCAGTATTTT
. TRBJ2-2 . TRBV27 CASSLTTNTGELFF TGTGCCAGCAGTCTCACAACGAACACCGGGGAGCTGTTTTTT
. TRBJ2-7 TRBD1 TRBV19 CASRPHRGPYEQYF TGTGCCAGTAGGCCCCACAGGGGACCCTACGAGCAGTACTTC
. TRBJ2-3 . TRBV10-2 CASSGAGQYTQYF TGCGCCAGCAGTGGGGCTGGCCAGTATACGCAGTATTTT
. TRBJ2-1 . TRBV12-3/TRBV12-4 CASSLPGSNEQFF TGTGCCAGCAGTTTACCAGGGTCCAATGAGCAGTTCTTC
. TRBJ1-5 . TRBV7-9 CASSFQGRGQPQHF TGTGCCAGCAGCTTTCAGGGGCGCGGTCAGCCCCAGCATTTT
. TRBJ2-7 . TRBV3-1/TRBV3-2 CASSPASARREQYF TGTGCCAGCAGCCCGGCGTCTGCTCGGAGGGAGCAGTACTTC
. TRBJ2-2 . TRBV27 CASSRTLGSTGELFF TGTGCCAGCAGCCGAACTCTAGGGAGCACCGGGGAGCTGTTTTTT
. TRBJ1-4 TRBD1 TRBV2 CASSGPGTGGGSEKLFF TGTGCCAGCAGTGGTCCCGGGACAGGGGGCGGAAGTGAAAAACTGTTTTTT
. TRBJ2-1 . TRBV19 CASSTTGQGNNEQFF TGTGCCAGTAGTACCACAGGGCAGGGAAACAATGAGCAGTTCTTC
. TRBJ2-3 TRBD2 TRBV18 CASSASGRDTQYF TGTGCCAGCTCAGCTAGCGGGCGAGATACGCAGTATTTT
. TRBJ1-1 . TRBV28 CASSPDTEAFF TGTGCCAGCAGTCCTGACACTGAAGCTTTCTTT
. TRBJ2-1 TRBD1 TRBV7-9 CASSLPREGQGAYNEQFF TGTGCCAGCAGCTTACCTCGTGAGGGACAGGGGGCTTACAATGAGCAGTTCTTC
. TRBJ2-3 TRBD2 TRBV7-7 CASSLGTSGSTDTQYF TGTGCCAGCAGCTTAGGGACTAGCGGGAGCACAGATACGCAGTATTTT
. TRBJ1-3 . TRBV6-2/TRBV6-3 CASSYGQAGNTIYF TGTGCCAGCAGTTACGGGCAGGCTGGAAACACCATATATTTT
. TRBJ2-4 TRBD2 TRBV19 CASSAGTNLAKNIQYF TGTGCCAGTAGCGCCGGGACTAACTTAGCCAAAAACATTCAGTACTTC
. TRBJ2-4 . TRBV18 CASSRGTGILAKNIQYF TGTGCCAGCTCACGCGGGACGGGCATACTAGCCAAAAACATTCAGTACTTC
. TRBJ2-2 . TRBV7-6 CASSLAEPTGELFF TGTGCCAGCAGCTTAGCGGAGCCCACCGGGGAGCTGTTTTTT
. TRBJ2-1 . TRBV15 CATSRDRDSAAYNEQFF TGTGCCACCAGCAGAGATCGGGATAGCGCCGCCTACAATGAGCAGTTCTTC